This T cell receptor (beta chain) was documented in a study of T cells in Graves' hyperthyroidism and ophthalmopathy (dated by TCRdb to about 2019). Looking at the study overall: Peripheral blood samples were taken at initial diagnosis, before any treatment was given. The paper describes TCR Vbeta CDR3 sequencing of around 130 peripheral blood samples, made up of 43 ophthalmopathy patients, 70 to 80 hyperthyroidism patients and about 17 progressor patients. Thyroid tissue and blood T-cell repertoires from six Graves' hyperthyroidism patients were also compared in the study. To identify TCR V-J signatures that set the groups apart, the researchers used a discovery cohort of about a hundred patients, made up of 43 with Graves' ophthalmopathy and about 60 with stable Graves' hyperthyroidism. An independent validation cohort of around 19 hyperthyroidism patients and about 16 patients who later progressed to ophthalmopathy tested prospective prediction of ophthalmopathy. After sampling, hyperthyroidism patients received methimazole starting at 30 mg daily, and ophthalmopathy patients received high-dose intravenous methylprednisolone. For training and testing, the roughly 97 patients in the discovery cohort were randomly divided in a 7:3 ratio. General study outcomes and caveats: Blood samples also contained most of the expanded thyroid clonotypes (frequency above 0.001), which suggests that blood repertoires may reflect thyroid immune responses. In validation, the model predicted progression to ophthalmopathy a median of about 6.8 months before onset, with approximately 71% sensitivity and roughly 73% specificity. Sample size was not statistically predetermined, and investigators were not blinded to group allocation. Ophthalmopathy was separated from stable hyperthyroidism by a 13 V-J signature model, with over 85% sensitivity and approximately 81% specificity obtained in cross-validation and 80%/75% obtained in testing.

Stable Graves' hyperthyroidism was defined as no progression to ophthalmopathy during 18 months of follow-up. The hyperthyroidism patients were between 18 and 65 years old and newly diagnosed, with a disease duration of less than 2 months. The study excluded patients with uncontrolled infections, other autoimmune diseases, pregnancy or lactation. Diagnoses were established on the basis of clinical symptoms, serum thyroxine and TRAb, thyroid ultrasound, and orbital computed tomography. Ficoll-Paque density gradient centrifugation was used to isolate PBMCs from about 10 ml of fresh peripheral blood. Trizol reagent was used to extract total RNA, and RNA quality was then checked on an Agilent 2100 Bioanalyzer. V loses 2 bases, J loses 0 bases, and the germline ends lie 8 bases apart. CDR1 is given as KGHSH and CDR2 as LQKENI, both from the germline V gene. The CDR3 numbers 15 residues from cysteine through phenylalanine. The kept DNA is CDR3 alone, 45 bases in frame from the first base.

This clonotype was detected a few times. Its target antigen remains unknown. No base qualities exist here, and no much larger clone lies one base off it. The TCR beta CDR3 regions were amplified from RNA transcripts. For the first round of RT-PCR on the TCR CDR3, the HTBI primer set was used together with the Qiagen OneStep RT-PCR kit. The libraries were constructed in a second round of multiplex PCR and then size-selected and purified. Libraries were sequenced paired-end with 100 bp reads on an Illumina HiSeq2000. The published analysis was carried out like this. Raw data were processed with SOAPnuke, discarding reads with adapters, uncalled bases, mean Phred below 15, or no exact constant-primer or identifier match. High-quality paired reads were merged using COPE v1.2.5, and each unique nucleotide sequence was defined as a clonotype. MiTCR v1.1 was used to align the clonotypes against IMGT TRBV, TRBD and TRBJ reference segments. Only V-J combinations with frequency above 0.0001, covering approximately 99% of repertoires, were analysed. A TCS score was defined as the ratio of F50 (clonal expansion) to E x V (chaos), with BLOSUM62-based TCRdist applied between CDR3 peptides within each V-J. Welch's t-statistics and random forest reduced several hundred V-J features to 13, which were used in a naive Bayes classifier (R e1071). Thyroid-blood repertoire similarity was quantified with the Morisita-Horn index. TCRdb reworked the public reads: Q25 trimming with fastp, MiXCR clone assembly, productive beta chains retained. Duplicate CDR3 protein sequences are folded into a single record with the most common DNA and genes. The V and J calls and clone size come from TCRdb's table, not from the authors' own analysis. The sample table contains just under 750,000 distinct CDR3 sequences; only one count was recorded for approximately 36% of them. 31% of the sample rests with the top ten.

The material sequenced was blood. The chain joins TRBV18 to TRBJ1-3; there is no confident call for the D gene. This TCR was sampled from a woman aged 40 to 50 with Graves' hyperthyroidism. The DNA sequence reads TGTGCCAGCTCACCAACTCCTTTCTCTGGAAACACCATATATTTT. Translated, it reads CASSPTPFSGNTIYF.